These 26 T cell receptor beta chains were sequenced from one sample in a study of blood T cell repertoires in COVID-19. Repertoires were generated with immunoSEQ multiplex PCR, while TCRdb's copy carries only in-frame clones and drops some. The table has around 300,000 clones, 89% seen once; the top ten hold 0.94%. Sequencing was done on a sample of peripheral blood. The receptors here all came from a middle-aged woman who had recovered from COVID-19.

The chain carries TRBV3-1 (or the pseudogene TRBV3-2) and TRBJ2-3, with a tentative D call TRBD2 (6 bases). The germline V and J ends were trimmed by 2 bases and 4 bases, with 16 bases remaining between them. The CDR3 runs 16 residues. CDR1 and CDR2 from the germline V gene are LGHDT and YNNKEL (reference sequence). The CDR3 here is CASSQMEGLGPDTQYF. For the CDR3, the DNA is TGTGCCAGCAGCCAAATGGAGGGGTTGGGGCCAGATACGCAGTATTTT.

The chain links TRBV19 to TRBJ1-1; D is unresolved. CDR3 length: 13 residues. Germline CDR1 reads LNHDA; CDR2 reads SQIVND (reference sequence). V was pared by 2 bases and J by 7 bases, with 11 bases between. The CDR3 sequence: CASSISADLEAFF. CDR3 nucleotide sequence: TGTGCCAGTAGTATATCAGCGGATCTTGAAGCTTTCTTT.

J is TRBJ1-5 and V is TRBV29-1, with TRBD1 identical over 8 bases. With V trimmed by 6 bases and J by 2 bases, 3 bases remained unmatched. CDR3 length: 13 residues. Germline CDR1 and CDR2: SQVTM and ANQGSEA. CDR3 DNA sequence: TGCAGCGTAGTGACAGGGGGCAATCAGCCCCAGCATTTT. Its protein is CSVVTGGNQPQHF.

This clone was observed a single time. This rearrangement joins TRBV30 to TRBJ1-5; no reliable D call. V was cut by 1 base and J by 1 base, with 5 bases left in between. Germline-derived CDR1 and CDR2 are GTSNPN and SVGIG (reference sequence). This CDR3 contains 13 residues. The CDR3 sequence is CAWSDRSNQPQHF. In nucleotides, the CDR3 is TGTGCCTGGAGTGACAGAAGCAATCAGCCCCAGCATTTT. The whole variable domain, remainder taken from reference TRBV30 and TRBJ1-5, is SQTIHQWPATLVQPVGSPLSLECTVEGTSNPNLYWYRQAAGRGLQLLFYSVGIGQISSEVPQNLSASRPQDRQFILSSKKLLLSDSGFYLCAWSDRSNQPQHFGDGTRLSIL.

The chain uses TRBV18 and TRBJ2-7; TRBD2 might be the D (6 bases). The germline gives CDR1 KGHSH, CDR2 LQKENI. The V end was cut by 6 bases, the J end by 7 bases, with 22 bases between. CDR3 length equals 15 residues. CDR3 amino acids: CASSPEDGSLGEQYF. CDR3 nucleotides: TGTGCCAGCTCCCCCGAAGACGGGAGCTTGGGGGAGCAGTACTTC.

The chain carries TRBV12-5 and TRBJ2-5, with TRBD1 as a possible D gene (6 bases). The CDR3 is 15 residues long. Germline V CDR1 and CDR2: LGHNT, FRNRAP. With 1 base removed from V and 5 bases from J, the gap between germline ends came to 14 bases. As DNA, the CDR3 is TGTGCTAGTGGTTTGGCAGGGGACCCCCGGGAGACCCAGTACTTC. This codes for CASGLAGDPRETQYF.

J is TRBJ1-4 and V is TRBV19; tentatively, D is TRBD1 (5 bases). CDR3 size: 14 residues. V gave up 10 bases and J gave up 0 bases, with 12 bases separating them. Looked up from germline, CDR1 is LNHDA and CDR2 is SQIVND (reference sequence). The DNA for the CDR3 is TGTGCCACCAAGTGGGGCTCAACTAATGAAAAACTGTTTTTT. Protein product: CATKWGSTNEKLFF. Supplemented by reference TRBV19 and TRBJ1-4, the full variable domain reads DGGITQSPKYLFRKEGQNVTLSCEQNLNHDAMYWYRQDPGQGLRLIYYSQIVNDFQKGDIAEGYSVSREKKESFPLTVTSAQKNPTAFYLCATKWGSTNEKLFFGSGTQLSVL.

This chain's CDR3 is CARRDRNSPLHF. DNA of the CDR3: TGTGCCAGGAGGGACAGAAATTCACCCCTCCACTTT. This chain connects TRBV7-3 to TRBJ1-6, with TRBD1 identical over 7 bases. The CDR3 runs 12 residues. V was clipped by 9 bases and J by 7 bases; unmatched bases: 3. The germline gives CDR1 SGHTA, CDR2 FQGTGA.

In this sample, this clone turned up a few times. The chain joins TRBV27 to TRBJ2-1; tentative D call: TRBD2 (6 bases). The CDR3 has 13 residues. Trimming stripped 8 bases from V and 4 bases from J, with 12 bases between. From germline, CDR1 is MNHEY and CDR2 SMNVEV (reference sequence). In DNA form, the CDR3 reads TGTGCCAGCGGTGCGGGAAAATACAATGAGCAGTTCTTC. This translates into CASGAGKYNEQFF.

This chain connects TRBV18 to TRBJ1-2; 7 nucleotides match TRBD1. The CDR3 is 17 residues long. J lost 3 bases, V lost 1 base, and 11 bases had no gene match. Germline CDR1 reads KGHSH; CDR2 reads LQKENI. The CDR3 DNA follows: TGTGCCAGCTCACCACTCTCCGATGGACAGGACCACTATGGCTACACCTTC. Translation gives CASSPLSDGQDHYGYTF. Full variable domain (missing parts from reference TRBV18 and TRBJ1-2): NAGVMQNPRHLVRRRGQEARLRCSPMKGHSHVYWYRQLPEEGLKFMVYLQKENIIDESGMPKERFSAEFPKEGPSILRIQQVVRGDSAAYFCASSPLSDGQDHYGYTFGSGTRLTVV.

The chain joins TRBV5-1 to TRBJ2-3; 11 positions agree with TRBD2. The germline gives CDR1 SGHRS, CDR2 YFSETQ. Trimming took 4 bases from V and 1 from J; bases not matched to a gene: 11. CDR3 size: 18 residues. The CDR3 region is CASSPGTSGTAGTDTQYF. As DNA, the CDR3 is TGCGCCAGCAGCCCCGGGACTAGCGGAACTGCTGGCACAGATACGCAGTATTTT.

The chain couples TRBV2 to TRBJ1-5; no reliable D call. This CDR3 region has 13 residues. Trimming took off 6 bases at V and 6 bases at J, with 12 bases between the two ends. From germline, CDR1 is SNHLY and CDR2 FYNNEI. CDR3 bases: TGTGCCAGCAGAGAGGAATCACGTCAGCCCCAGCATTTT. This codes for CASREESRQPQHF.

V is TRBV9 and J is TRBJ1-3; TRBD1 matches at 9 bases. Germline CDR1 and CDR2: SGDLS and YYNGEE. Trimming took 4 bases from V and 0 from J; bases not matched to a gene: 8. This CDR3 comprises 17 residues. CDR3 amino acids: CASSTRDRVFSGNTIYF. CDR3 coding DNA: TGTGCCAGCAGCACCCGGGACAGGGTATTCTCTGGAAACACCATATATTTT. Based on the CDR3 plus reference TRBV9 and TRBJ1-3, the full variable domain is DSGVTQTPKHLITATGQRVTLRCSPRSGDLSVYWYQQSLDQGLQFLIQYYNGEERAKGNILERFSAQQFPDLHSELNLSSLELGDSALYFCASSTRDRVFSGNTIYFGEGSWLTVV.

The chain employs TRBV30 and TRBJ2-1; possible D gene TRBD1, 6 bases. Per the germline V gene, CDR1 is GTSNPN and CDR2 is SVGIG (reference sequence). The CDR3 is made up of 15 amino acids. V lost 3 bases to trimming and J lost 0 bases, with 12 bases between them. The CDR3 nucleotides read TGTGCCTGGAGCCAGGGGCTGAGCTCCTACAATGAGCAGTTCTTC. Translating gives CAWSQGLSSYNEQFF. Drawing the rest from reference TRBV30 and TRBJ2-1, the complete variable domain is SQTIHQWPATLVQPVGSPLSLECTVEGTSNPNLYWYRQAAGRGLQLLFYSVGIGQISSEVPQNLSASRPQDRQFILSSKKLLLSDSGFYLCAWSQGLSSYNEQFFGPGTRLTVL.

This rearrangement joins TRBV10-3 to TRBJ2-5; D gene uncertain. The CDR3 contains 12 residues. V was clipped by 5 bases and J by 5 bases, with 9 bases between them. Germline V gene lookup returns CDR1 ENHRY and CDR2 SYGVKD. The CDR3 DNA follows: TGTGCCATCAGTAACTCATGGGAGACCCAGTACTTC. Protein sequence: CAISNSWETQYF.

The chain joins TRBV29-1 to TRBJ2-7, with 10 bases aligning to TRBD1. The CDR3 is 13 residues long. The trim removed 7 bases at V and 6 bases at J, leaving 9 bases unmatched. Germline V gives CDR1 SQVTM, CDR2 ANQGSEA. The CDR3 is CSGQGADLVEQYF. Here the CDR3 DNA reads TGCAGCGGACAGGGGGCTGATCTCGTCGAGCAGTACTTC.

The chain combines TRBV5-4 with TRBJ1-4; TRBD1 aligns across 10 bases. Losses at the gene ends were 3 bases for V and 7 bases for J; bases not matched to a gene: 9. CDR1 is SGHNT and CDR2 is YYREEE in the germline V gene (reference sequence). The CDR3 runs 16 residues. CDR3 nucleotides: TGTGCCAGCAGCTCGAAGACAGGGGGCGACGGTGAAAAACTGTTTTTT. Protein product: CASSSKTGGDGEKLFF.

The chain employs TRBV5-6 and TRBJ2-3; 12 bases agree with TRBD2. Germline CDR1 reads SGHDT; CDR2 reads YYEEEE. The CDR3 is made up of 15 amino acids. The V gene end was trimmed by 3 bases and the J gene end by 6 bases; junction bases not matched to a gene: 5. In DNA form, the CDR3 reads TGTGCCAGCAGCTATGGACTAGCGGGGCGGGATACGCAGTATTTT. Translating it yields CASSYGLAGRDTQYF.

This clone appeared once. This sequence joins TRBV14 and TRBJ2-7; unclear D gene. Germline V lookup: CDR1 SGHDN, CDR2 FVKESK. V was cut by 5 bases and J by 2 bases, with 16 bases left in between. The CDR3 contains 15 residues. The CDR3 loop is CASSDPTTNTYEQYF. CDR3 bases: TGTGCCAGCAGCGATCCCACAACAAACACCTACGAGCAGTACTTC.

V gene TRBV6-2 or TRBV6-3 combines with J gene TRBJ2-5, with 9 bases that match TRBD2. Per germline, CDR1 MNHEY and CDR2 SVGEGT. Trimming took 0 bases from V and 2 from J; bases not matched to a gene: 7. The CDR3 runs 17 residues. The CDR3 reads CASSYSIGTSMQETQYF. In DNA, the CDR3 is TGTGCCAGCAGTTACTCGATCGGGACTAGCATGCAAGAGACCCAGTACTTC.

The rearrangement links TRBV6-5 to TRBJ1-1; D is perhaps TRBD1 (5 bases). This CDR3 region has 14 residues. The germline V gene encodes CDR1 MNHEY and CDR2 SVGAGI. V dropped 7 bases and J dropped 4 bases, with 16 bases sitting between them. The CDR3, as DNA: TGTGCCAGCACCACCCAGGGCGTAGGCACTGAAGCTTTCTTT. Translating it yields CASTTQGVGTEAFF.

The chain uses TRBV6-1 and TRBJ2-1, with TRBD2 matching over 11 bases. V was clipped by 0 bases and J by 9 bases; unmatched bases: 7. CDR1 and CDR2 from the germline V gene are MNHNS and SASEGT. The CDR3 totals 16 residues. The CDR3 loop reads CASSEATPGLAAEQFF. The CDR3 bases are TGTGCCAGCAGTGAAGCGACCCCGGGACTAGCGGCTGAGCAGTTCTTC.

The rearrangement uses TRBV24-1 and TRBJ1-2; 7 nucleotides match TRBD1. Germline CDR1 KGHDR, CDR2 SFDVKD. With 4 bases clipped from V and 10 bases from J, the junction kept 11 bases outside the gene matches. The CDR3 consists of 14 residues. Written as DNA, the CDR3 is TGTGCCACCAGTGACTGGGGGACAGCAAGCGACTACACCTTC. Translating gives CATSDWGTASDYTF.

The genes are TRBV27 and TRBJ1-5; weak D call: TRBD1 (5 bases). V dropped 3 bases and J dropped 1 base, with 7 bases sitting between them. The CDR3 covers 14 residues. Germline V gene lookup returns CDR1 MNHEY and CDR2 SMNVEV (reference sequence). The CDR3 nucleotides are TGTGCCAGCAGTTTTCGGGGGAGCAATCAGCCCCAGCATTTT. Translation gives CASSFRGSNQPQHF.

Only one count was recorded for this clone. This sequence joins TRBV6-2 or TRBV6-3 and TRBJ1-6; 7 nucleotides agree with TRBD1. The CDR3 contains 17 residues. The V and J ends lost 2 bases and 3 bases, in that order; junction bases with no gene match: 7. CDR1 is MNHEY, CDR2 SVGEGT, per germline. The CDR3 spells CASSYQPGTVYNSPLHF. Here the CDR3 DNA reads TGTGCCAGCAGTTACCAACCCGGGACAGTCTATAATTCACCCCTCCACTTT.

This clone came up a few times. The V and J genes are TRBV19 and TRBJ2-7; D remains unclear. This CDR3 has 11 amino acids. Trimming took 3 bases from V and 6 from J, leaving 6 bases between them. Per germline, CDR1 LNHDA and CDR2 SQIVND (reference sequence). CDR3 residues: CASSIRSEQYF. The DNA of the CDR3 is TGTGCCAGTAGTATCCGTTCCGAGCAGTACTTC.